This T cell receptor beta chain was documented in a study of blood T cell repertoires in COVID-19. CDR1 is SGHTA and CDR2 is FQGNSA in the germline V gene. The CDR3 loop spans 14 amino acids. The ends were cut back, 2 bases at V and 8 bases at J, with 13 bases in the middle. The method was immunoSEQ multiplex PCR; TCRdb's version includes in-frame clones alone and lacks a portion of them. The sample contains under 200,000 clones, 82% of which appear only once. The chain carries TRBV7-2 and TRBJ1-3, with D uncertain. The sample taken for sequencing was PBMCs or T cells enriched from blood (not recorded which). This clonotype originated in a man in his fifties who had recovered from COVID-19. The CDR3 region has the DNA TGTGCCAGCAGCTTAAAACCGGGTCTATACACCATATATTTT. Translating it yields CASSLKPGLYTIYF.